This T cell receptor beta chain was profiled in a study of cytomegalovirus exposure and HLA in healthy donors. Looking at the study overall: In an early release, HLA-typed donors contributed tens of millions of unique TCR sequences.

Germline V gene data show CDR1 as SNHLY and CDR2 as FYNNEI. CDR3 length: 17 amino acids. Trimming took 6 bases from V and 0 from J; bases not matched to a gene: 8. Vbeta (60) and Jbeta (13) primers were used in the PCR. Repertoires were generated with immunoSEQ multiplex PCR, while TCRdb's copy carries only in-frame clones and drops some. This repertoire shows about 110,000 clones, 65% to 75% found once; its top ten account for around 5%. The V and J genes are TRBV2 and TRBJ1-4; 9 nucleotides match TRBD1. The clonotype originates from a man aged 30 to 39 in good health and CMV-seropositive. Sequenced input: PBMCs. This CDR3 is CASRAGQGIATNEKLFF. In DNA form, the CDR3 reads TGTGCCAGCAGGGCAGGACAGGGGATTGCAACTAATGAAAAACTGTTTTTT.